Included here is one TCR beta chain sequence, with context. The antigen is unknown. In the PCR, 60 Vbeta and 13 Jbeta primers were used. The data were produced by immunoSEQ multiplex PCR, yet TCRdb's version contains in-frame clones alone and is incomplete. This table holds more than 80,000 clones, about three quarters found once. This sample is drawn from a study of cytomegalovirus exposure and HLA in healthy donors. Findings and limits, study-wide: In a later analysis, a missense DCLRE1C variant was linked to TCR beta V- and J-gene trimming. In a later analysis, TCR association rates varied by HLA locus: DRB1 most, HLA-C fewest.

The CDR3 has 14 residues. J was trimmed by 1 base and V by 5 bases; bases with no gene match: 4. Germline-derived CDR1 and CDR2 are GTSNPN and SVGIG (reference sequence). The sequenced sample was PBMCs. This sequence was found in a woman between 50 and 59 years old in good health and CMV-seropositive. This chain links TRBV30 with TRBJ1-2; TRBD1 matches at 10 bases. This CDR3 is CAWGTGAFNYGYTF. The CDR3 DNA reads TGTGCCTGGGGGACAGGGGCGTTTAACTATGGCTACACCTTC.